This T cell receptor (beta chain) derives from a study of blood T cell repertoires in COVID-19. Study details: Both acute and convalescent COVID-19 samples were obtained from the United States, Italy and Spain. The cDNA or gDNA used as material had been derived from T cells, B-cell-depleted T cells, or PBMCs.

The germline V gene has CDR1 SEHNR and CDR2 FQNEAQ (reference sequence). The CDR3 is 15 amino acids. The J segment lost 0 bases and the V segment lost 4 bases, leaving 2 bases of the junction unmatched. In the original processing: Amplification of reference gene primers was used by the study to estimate nucleated cell counts. The data were produced by immunoSEQ multiplex PCR, yet TCRdb's version contains in-frame clones alone and is incomplete. The V and J calls and clone size are taken from that table; D and trimming were inferred from the DNA. The data contain 150,000 to 200,000 clones, roughly 75% of them seen just once; the ten biggest clones take up roughly 6.8%.

This clonotype originated in a man between 65 and 85 years old with active or convalescent COVID-19. Sequencing input: peripheral blood. The chain has TRBV7-9 and TRBJ1-4, with 7 bases matching TRBD1. The CDR3: CASSWDSATNEKLFF. CDR3 in DNA: TGTGCCAGCAGCTGGGACAGTGCAACTAATGAAAAACTGTTTTTT. The entire variable domain, with the rest obtained from reference TRBV7-9 and TRBJ1-4, is as follows: DTGVSQNPRHKITKRGQNVTFRCDPISEHNRLYWYRQTLGQGPEFLTYFQNEAQLEKSRLLSDRFSAERPKGSFSTLEIQRTEQGDSAMYLCASSWDSATNEKLFFGSGTQLSVL.